Sequencing of this TCR beta chain was carried out in a study of blood T cell repertoires in COVID-19. Study overall: The study drew acute and convalescent COVID-19 samples from the United States, Italy and Spain. PBMCs, B-cell-depleted T cells, or T cells were the source of the cDNA or gDNA that made up the material.

Sequencing used immunoSEQ multiplex PCR; TCRdb keeps in-frame clones, though not all of them. The table lists 300,000 to 400,000 clones, 88% of them singletons. Losses at the gene ends were 3 bases for V and 0 bases for J; bases not matched to a gene: 11. CDR1 and CDR2 (germline): SGHDT, YYEEEE. There are 19 residues in the CDR3. V usage is TRBV5-6 and J usage is TRBJ1-4; 10 bases map to TRBD1. This clonotype was obtained from an older woman with COVID-19, enrolled during active disease. The sequencing input was peripheral blood. CDR3 in amino acids: CASSSSRDRGWATNEKLFF. CDR3 in DNA: TGTGCCAGCAGCTCGTCCCGGGACAGGGGATGGGCAACTAATGAAAAACTGTTTTTT.